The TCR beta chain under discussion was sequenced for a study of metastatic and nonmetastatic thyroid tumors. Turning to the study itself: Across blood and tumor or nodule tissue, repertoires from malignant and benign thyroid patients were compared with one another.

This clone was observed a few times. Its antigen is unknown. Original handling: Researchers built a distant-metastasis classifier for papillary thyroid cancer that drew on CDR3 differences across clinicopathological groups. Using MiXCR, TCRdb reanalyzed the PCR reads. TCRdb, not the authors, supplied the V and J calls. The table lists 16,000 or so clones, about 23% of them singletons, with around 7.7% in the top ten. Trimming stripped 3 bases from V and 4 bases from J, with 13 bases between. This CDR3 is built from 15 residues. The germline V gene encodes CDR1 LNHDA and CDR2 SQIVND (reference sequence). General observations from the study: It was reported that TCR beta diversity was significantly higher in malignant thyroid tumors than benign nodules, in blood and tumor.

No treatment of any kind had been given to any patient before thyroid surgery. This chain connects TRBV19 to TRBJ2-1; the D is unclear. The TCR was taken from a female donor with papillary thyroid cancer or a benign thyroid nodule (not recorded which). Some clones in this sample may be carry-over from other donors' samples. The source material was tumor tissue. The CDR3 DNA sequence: TGTGCCAGTAGTATGAGGAGTGGGATATACAATGAGCAGTTCTTC. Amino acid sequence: CASSMRSGIYNEQFF.